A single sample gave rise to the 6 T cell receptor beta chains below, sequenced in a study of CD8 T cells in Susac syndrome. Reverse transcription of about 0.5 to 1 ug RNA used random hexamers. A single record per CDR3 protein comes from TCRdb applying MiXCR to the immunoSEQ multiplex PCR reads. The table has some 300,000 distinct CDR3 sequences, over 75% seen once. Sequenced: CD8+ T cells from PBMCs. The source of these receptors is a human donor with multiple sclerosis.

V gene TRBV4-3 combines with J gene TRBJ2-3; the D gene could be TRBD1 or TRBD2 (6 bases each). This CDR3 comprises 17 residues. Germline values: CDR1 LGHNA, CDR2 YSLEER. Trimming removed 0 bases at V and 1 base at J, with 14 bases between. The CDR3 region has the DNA TGCGCCAGCAGCCAAGATTGGAGGGGGGTTGGCACAGATACGCAGTATTTT. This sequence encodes CASSQDWRGVGTDTQYF.

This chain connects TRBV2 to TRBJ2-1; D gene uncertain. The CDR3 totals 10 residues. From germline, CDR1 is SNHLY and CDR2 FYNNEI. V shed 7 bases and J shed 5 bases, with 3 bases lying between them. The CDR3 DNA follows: TGTGCCAGCACCCACAATGAGCAGTTCTTC. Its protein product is CASTHNEQFF.

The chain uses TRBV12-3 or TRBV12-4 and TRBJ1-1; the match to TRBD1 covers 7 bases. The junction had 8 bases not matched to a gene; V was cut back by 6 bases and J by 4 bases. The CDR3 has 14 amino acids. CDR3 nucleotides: TGTGCCAGCAGCACTACAGGGGTGGGCACTGAAGCTTTCTTT. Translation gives CASSTTGVGTEAFF.

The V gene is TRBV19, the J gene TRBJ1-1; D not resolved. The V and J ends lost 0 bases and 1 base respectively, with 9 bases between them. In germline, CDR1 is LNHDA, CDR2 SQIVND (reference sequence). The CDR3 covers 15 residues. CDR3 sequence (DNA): TGTGCCAGTAGTATAGATTCCCCCTGGAACACTGAAGCTTTCTTT. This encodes CASSIDSPWNTEAFF.

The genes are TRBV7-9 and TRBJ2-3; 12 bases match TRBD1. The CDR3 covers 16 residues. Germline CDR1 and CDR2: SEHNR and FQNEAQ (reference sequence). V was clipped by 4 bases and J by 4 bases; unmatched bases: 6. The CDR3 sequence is CASSSGQGANADTQYF. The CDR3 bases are TGTGCCAGCAGCTCGGGACAGGGGGCTAACGCAGATACGCAGTATTTT.

CDR3 in DNA: TGCGCCAGCAGCCAAGAAGAGGCCAGGGCCCCCACAGATACGCAGTATTTT. Protein sequence: CASSQEEARAPTDTQYF. This rearrangement joins TRBV4-3 to TRBJ2-3, with D possibly TRBD1 on 5 matching bases. V lost 0 bases and J lost 2, with 15 bases in between. This CDR3 has 17 residues. Germline V gene data show CDR1 as LGHNA and CDR2 as YSLEER.